Below are 27 T cell receptor beta chains sequenced from a single sample in a study of CD8 T cells in Susac syndrome. With random hexamers, reverse transcription was performed on about 0.45 to 1 ug of RNA. MiXCR was run by TCRdb on the immunoSEQ multiplex PCR reads, yielding one entry per CDR3 protein. The table includes 50,000 to 60,000 distinct CDR3 sequences, 90% to 95% detected once. The sample taken for sequencing was CD8+ T cells from PBMCs. The receptors stem from a human donor in good health.

V and J are TRBV6-5 and TRBJ1-6; D possibly corresponds to TRBD1 (6 bases). This CDR3 is built from 14 residues. V was clipped by 4 bases and J by 8 bases, with 12 bases between them. The V gene's germline CDR1 is MNHEY and CDR2 SVGAGI. CDR3: CASSLDSWDSPLHF. The CDR3 DNA sequence: TGTGCCAGCAGTTTGGACAGTTGGGATTCACCCCTCCACTTT.

The chain is built from TRBV5-4 and TRBJ1-1; D may be TRBD1 (6 bases). CDR1 and CDR2 (germline): SGHNT, YYREEE (reference sequence). V gave up 4 bases and J gave up 7 bases, with 11 bases separating them. The CDR3 is 12 residues long. The CDR3 region is CASSPDRVEAFF. DNA of the CDR3: TGTGCCAGCAGCCCGGACAGAGTTGAAGCTTTCTTT. Using reference TRBV5-4 and TRBJ1-1 for the parts outside the CDR3, the full variable domain is ETGVTQSPTHLIKTRGQQVTLRCSSQSGHNTVSWYQQALGQGPQFIFQYYREEENGRGNFPPRFSGLQFPNYSSELNVNALELDDSALYLCASSPDRVEAFFGQGTRLTVV.

The rearrangement uses TRBV11-2 and TRBJ2-5; D perhaps matches TRBD2 (6 bases). This CDR3 is built from 15 residues. The V gene lost 1 base and the J gene lost 1 base, with 10 bases spanning the gap. Germline V gene data show CDR1 as SGHAT and CDR2 as FQNNGV. The CDR3 coding sequence is TGTGCCAGCAGCTTAGCCGGGACTCTCCAAGAGACCCAGTACTTC. It codes for CASSLAGTLQETQYF.

The chain joins TRBV14 to TRBJ2-3; D gene ambiguous. The germline gives CDR1 SGHDN, CDR2 FVKESK. With 3 bases removed from V and 6 bases from J, the gap between germline ends came to 10 bases. This CDR3 is 13 amino acids long. The CDR3 nucleotides are TGTGCCAGCAGCCATGAGTGGTACGATACGCAGTATTTT. This codes for CASSHEWYDTQYF.

This rearrangement joins TRBV7-6 to TRBJ2-1; 10 bases are shared with TRBD1. There are 18 residues in the CDR3. Germline values: CDR1 SGHVS, CDR2 FNYEAQ. The J segment lost 3 bases and the V segment lost 1 base, leaving 9 bases of the junction unmatched. CDR3 DNA: TGTGCCAGCAGCTTAGATGATGACCGGGACAGGGGCTACAATGAGCAGTTCTTC. Protein product: CASSLDDDRDRGYNEQFF.

The rearrangement joins TRBV28 to TRBJ2-7; D not certain. CDR1 is MDHEN and CDR2 is SYDVKM in the germline V gene. The CDR3 runs to 14 residues. Trimming shortened V by 3 bases and J by 6 bases, and 15 bases separated the two germline ends. The CDR3 sequence is CASSFGERPPEQYF. CDR3 nucleotides: TGTGCCAGCAGTTTTGGGGAAAGGCCTCCCGAGCAGTACTTC.

This clonotype was recorded only once. The chain joins TRBV9 to TRBJ1-1; 7 nucleotides match TRBD1. The junction had 0 bases not matched to a gene; V was cut back by 0 bases and J by 1 base. The CDR3 is made up of 14 amino acids. Per the germline V gene, CDR1 is SGDLS and CDR2 is YYNGEE. The CDR3, as DNA: TGTGCCAGCAGCGTAGGGACAGGGAACACTGAAGCTTTCTTT. Encoded protein: CASSVGTGNTEAFF.

The chain combines TRBV12-3 or TRBV12-4 with TRBJ1-5; the D gene is possibly TRBD1 (6 bases). The V end was cut by 1 base, the J end by 5 bases, with 12 bases between. The CDR3 loop spans 15 amino acids. The CDR3: CASSLEFRGHQPQHF. Written as DNA, the CDR3 is TGTGCCAGCAGTTTAGAATTCCGGGGGCATCAGCCCCAGCATTTT.

The chain joins TRBV5-1 to TRBJ2-1; TRBD1 agrees at 10 bases. Per germline, CDR1 SGHRS and CDR2 YFSETQ. V shed 4 bases, J shed 8 bases, and the junction held 9 bases outside the gene matches. The CDR3 extends over 15 amino acids. The CDR3 loop reads CASSPGTGVKDEQFF. The CDR3 nucleotides read TGCGCCAGCAGCCCCGGGACAGGGGTAAAGGATGAGCAGTTCTTC.

This rearrangement joins TRBV5-1 to TRBJ1-1; perhaps TRBD1 as D (5 bases). The CDR3 has 16 amino acids. Per germline, CDR1 SGHRS and CDR2 YFSETQ. Trimming removed 0 bases from V and 0 bases from J, with 12 bases in between. CDR3 region: CASSLERGLMNTEAFF. CDR3 in DNA: TGCGCCAGCAGCTTGGAAAGGGGCCTAATGAACACTGAAGCTTTCTTT. Using reference TRBV5-1 and TRBJ1-1 for the parts outside the CDR3, the full variable domain is KAGVTQTPRYLIKTRGQQVTLSCSPISGHRSVSWYQQTPGQGLQFLFEYFSETQRNKGNFPGRFSGRQFSNSRSEMNVSTLELGDSALYLCASSLERGLMNTEAFFGQGTRLTVV.

In its sample, this clonotype was seen a few times. The rearrangement links TRBV12-3 or TRBV12-4 to TRBJ2-7, with D perhaps matching TRBD1 or TRBD2 (6 bases each). The CDR3 sequence is 14 residues long. The V end was cut by 7 bases, the J end by 6 bases, with 19 bases between. CDR3 coding DNA: TGTGCCAGCACCCTAGGGGGGCTGGTTGGCGAGCAGTACTTC. Translated, it gives CASTLGGLVGEQYF.

With respect to this clonotype: A junction boundary mismatches the germline segment, possibly from a read error. This chain connects TRBV29-1 to TRBJ2-2, with D tentatively TRBD2 (5 bases). Germline V gene sequence: CDR1 SQVTM, CDR2 ANQGSEA. This CDR3 region has 14 residues. CDR3 bases: TGCAGCGTTGAAGAACGGAGTGCCACCGGGGAGCTGTCTTTT. Its translation: CSVEERSATGELSF.

V usage is TRBV6-1 and J usage is TRBJ1-1, with a possible D match to TRBD1 (5 bases). The CDR3 spans 15 residues. Per germline, CDR1 MNHNS and CDR2 SASEGT. Trimming removed 6 bases from V and 6 bases from J, with 20 bases in between. The CDR3 sequence: CASSRSLEGTPEAFF. CDR3 coding DNA: TGTGCCAGCAGCCGGAGTTTAGAGGGGACGCCTGAAGCTTTCTTT.

V and J are TRBV10-2 and TRBJ2-5, with D uncertain. CDR3 length: 16 residues. CDR1 and CDR2 (germline): WSHSY, SAAADI. The V end lost 0 bases, the J end lost 2 bases, and 13 bases lay between the germline ends. The CDR3 loop is CASSESKGIGQETQYF. CDR3 in DNA: TGCGCCAGCAGTGAGTCGAAGGGCATAGGTCAAGAGACCCAGTACTTC.

The V call is TRBV7-2, the J call TRBJ1-5; the D is unclear. This CDR3 has 15 amino acids. Germline values: CDR1 SGHTA, CDR2 FQGNSA. V lost 1 base and J 0 bases, leaving 7 bases between the germline ends. The DNA of the CDR3 is TGTGCCAGCAGCTTAGGACACCATAGCAATCAGCCCCAGCATTTT. Protein: CASSLGHHSNQPQHF.

The gene calls are TRBV20-1 and TRBJ1-1; D call uncertain. This CDR3 has 14 amino acids. The germline gives CDR1 DFQATT, CDR2 SNEGSKA (reference sequence). Trimming left V 0 bases short and J 5 bases short, with 13 bases between. DNA for the CDR3: TGCAGTGCTAGAGATCGGCCGGGTAGGACTGAAGCTTTCTTT. Its translation: CSARDRPGRTEAFF.

The chain couples TRBV6-5 to TRBJ1-2; no clear D. Per the germline V gene, CDR1 is MNHEY and CDR2 is SVGAGI. V lost 0 bases, J lost 5 bases, and 7 bases lay in between. The CDR3 covers 13 residues. The CDR3 spells CASSYSSEYGYTF. CDR3 coding DNA: TGTGCCAGCAGTTACTCGTCGGAGTATGGCTACACCTTC.

This chain links TRBV7-9 with TRBJ2-1, with no clear D. Germline lookup yields CDR1 SEHNR and CDR2 FQNEAQ (reference sequence). This CDR3 has 13 residues. V shed 1 base and J shed 8 bases, with 9 bases lying between them. CDR3 DNA sequence: TGTGCCAGCAGCTTAGTAGGGTTGCATGAGCAGTTCTTC. Translation gives CASSLVGLHEQFF.

The rearrangement uses TRBV29-1 and TRBJ2-7; a weak D match, TRBD1 (6 bases). Per germline, CDR1 SQVTM and CDR2 ANQGSEA. This CDR3 contains 12 residues. V shed 6 bases and J shed 4 bases, with 13 bases lying between them. In DNA form, the CDR3 reads TGCAGCGTACGGACAGCCACGTACGAGCAGTACTTC. Protein: CSVRTATYEQYF.

The V call is TRBV29-1, the J call TRBJ2-7; 8 bases map to TRBD1. V gave up 7 bases and J gave up 2 bases; unmatched junction bases: 4. Germline CDR1 reads SQVTM; CDR2 reads ANQGSEA. CDR3 length equals 12 residues. The DNA for the CDR3 is TGCAGCGCCAAGGACAGGGCCTACGAGCAGTACTTC. Translation gives CSAKDRAYEQYF.

This chain uses TRBV5-6 with TRBJ2-7; the D is unclear. The germline V gene has CDR1 SGHDT and CDR2 YYEEEE. Trimming shortened V by 3 bases and J by 0 bases, and 13 bases separated the two germline ends. CDR3 length equals 15 residues. The CDR3 sequence: CASSSDLESSYEQYF. The CDR3 nucleotides are TGTGCCAGCAGCTCGGATTTGGAGAGCTCCTACGAGCAGTACTTC.

This clonotype appeared a single time. The rearrangement uses TRBV12-3 or TRBV12-4 and TRBJ2-1, with D unresolved. CDR3 length: 11 amino acids. Trimming shortened V by 4 bases and J by 10 bases, and 8 bases separated the two germline ends. CDR3 sequence (DNA): TGTGCCAGCAGTTCCGCGCCCGAGCAGTTCTTC. Translation gives CASSSAPEQFF.

V usage is TRBV12-3 or TRBV12-4 and J usage is TRBJ1-2; TRBD1 might be the D (6 bases). CDR3 size: 13 residues. V was shortened by 2 bases and J by 5 bases, with 9 bases between the two germline ends. Here the CDR3 reads CASSLRGSYGYTF. Here the CDR3 DNA reads TGTGCCAGCAGTTTAAGGGGGTCGTATGGCTACACCTTC.

V and J are TRBV29-1 and TRBJ2-7; the D gene is possibly TRBD2 (6 bases). Trimming removed 6 bases at V and 9 bases at J, with 15 bases between. Germline V gives CDR1 SQVTM, CDR2 ANQGSEA. This CDR3 comprises 11 residues. The CDR3 reads CSVPEEGGQYF. The DNA of the CDR3 is TGCAGCGTACCAGAGGAGGGCGGGCAGTACTTC.

V usage is TRBV19 and J usage is TRBJ1-1; D remains ambiguous. The V end lost 5 bases, the J end lost 1 base, and 11 bases lay between the germline ends. The germline CDR1 and CDR2 sequences are LNHDA and SQIVND (reference sequence). CDR3 size: 14 residues. The CDR3: CASSLNSGNTEAFF. The CDR3 region has the DNA TGTGCCAGTAGTCTCAACTCAGGGAACACTGAAGCTTTCTTT.

The chain carries TRBV6-1 and TRBJ1-5; tentative D call: TRBD1 (5 bases). V gave up 4 bases and J gave up 3 bases, with 10 bases separating them. This CDR3 contains 14 residues. The V gene's germline CDR1 is MNHNS and CDR2 SASEGT. The CDR3 reads CASSARADNQPQHF. The CDR3 DNA is TGTGCCAGCAGTGCCAGGGCGGACAATCAGCCCCAGCATTTT.

This clonotype appeared a single time. This chain connects TRBV11-2 to TRBJ2-5; no clear D. The germline V gene has CDR1 SGHAT and CDR2 FQNNGV. V was pared by 8 bases and J by 1 base, with 14 bases between. This CDR3 is 14 amino acids long. CDR3 nucleotide sequence: TGTGCCAGCTCTATCCCCCAGGCCCAAGAGACCCAGTACTTC. Translating it yields CASSIPQAQETQYF.